Below are 17 T cell receptor beta chains sequenced from a single sample in a study of spatial heterogeneity in lung cancer (dated by TCRdb to about 2019). Results and caveats for the whole study, not just this receptor: A correlation was observed between the number of expanded intratumoral alpha and beta TCRs and the tumor nonsynonymous mutation count.

The time point label, read with the paper, signifies: sample taken at primary tumor resection. Receptors were amplified or captured by 5' RACE. For sequencing, a NextSeq 500 was employed. The public sequencing data were trimmed at Q25 with fastp and processed into clonotypes with MiXCR by TCRdb, which kept only in-frame beta chains. Identical CDR3 protein sequences are pooled into one entry, listed with their most common genes and DNA. The sample table shows about 3,100 distinct CDR3 sequences, and roughly 12% are seen once. The ten top clones hold 7% to 8.5% of the sample. Their antigens are not known. The sequences come from lung tumor tissue, collected at surgery. The receptors were sampled from a male donor with early-stage non-small cell lung cancer.

This clonotype was observed a handful of times. The chain employs TRBV19 and TRBJ2-1, with 16 positions matching TRBD2. Looked up from germline, CDR1 is LNHDA and CDR2 is SQIVND (reference sequence). Trimming at V came to 4 bases and at J to 10 bases, leaving 7 bases not matched to a gene. The CDR3 has 16 residues. As DNA, the CDR3 is TGTGCCAGTAGTACCCTTCCGGGACTAGCGGGGGGGGAGCAGTTCTTC. Translating it yields CASSTLPGLAGGEQFF.

The chain couples TRBV12-3 or TRBV12-4 to TRBJ1-1; D possibly corresponds to TRBD1 (6 bases). The CDR3 runs 16 residues. V lost 7 bases to trimming and J lost 0 bases, with 18 bases between them. CDR3 DNA: TGTGCCAGCACCCACGTGACAGGCATCATGAACACTGAAGCTTTCTTT. It specifies CASTHVTGIMNTEAFF.

Ten or more counts support this clonotype. V is TRBV2 and J is TRBJ1-1; D remains unclear. This CDR3 spans 14 amino acids. Germline V lookup: CDR1 SNHLY, CDR2 FYNNEI. The V end lost 8 bases, the J end lost 0 bases, and 13 bases lay between the germline ends. DNA for the CDR3: TGTGCCAGCTGGGAGACAATACTGAACACTGAAGCTTTCTTT. Amino acid sequence: CASWETILNTEAFF.

Judged by abundance, this clonotype is medium-sized (0.01 to 0.1%). The chain joins TRBV12-2 to TRBJ1-5; the D call of TRBD1 is as the table states it, not checked on the DNA. TRBV12-2 is a recognized pseudogene. The CDR3 contains 15 residues. DNA of the CDR3: TGTGCAAGTCGCTCTCCGGGACAGGGGATGGAGCCCCAGCATTTT. It specifies CASRSPGQGMEPQHF.

By share, this clonotype counts as medium-sized. V gene TRBV9 combines with J gene TRBJ1-1; D ambiguous. V shed 4 bases and J shed 1 base, with 8 bases lying between them. Germline V gene data show CDR1 as SGDLS and CDR2 as YYNGEE. The CDR3 has 13 residues. The CDR3 region is CASSLRQNTEAFF. The CDR3 DNA reads TGTGCCAGCAGCCTTAGACAGAACACTGAAGCTTTCTTT.

This clonotype is labeled as medium-sized (0.01 to 0.1%). The rearrangement links TRBV7-2 to TRBJ1-6; 9 nucleotides line up with TRBD1. Losses at the gene ends were 7 bases for V and 8 bases for J; bases not matched to a gene: 9. The CDR3 spans 15 residues. Germline V gene sequence: CDR1 SGHTA, CDR2 FQGNSA. The CDR3 here is CASTLSGTGYSPLHF. CDR3 nucleotide sequence: TGTGCCAGCACCTTGTCCGGGACAGGGTATTCACCCCTCCACTTT. The variable domain in full, completed from reference TRBV7-2 and TRBJ1-6, reads GAGVSQSPSNKVTEKGKDVELRCDPISGHTALYWYRQSLGQGLEFLIYFQGNSAPDKSGLPSDRFSAERTGGSVSTLTIQRTQQEDSAVYLCASTLSGTGYSPLHFGNGTRLTVT.

There are a few counts of this clonotype. The chain links TRBV4-3 to TRBJ2-3, with 10 bases identical to TRBD2. The V gene end was trimmed by 5 bases and the J gene end by 0 bases; junction bases not matched to a gene: 5. The CDR3 is made up of 16 amino acids. Per the germline V gene, CDR1 is LGHNA and CDR2 is YSLEER. Here the CDR3 reads CASSKQRGGSTDTQYF. For the CDR3, the DNA is TGCGCCAGCAGCAAGCAGCGGGGGGGGAGCACAGATACGCAGTATTTT.

This clonotype was seen just once. The J gene is TRBJ2-7, the V gene TRBV10-3; 13 positions match TRBD2. CDR1 ENHRY and CDR2 SYGVKD come from the germline V gene. With 6 bases clipped from V and 2 bases from J, the junction kept 4 bases outside the gene matches. The CDR3 is made up of 15 amino acids. The CDR3 DNA is TGTGCCATCAGGAAACTAGCGGGGGGGACCTACGAGCAGTACTTC. Amino acids: CAIRKLAGGTYEQYF.

This clonotype ranks as medium-sized. The genes are TRBV7-6 and TRBJ1-4; 9 bases align to TRBD1. There are 16 residues in the CDR3. The V segment lost 0 bases and the J segment 7 bases; nucleotides outside the gene matches: 6. Germline V gives CDR1 SGHVS, CDR2 FNYEAQ. CDR3 sequence: CASSLAATGGLEKLFF. CDR3 nucleotide sequence: TGTGCCAGCAGCTTAGCGGCGACAGGGGGGCTTGAAAAACTGTTTTTT.

By frequency in the sample, this clonotype is medium-sized (0.01 to 0.1%). V gene TRBV2 combines with J gene TRBJ2-5; TRBD1 agrees at 7 bases. Germline V lookup: CDR1 SNHLY, CDR2 FYNNEI. This CDR3 region has 17 residues. After removal of 0 bases from V and 0 bases from J, the junction contained 7 bases not matched to a gene. The CDR3 protein is CASSEAGQEMYQETQYF. The CDR3 coding sequence is TGTGCCAGCAGTGAAGCAGGACAGGAGATGTACCAAGAGACCCAGTACTTC.

This clonotype qualifies as medium-sized. The V and J genes are TRBV4-3 and TRBJ2-1, with D maybe TRBD2 (5 bases). CDR3 length: 15 amino acids. The germline CDR1 and CDR2 sequences are LGHNA and YSLEER. V was pared by 3 bases and J by 8 bases, with 17 bases between. The CDR3 loop reads CASSHRLGSADEQFF. As DNA, the CDR3 is TGCGCCAGCAGCCACCGACTGGGTAGCGCGGATGAGCAGTTCTTC.

This clonotype was recorded many times. The genes are TRBV19 and TRBJ2-5, with a possible D match to TRBD2 (6 bases). V lost 5 bases, J lost 7 bases, and 23 bases lay in between. This CDR3 contains 16 residues. CDR1 and CDR2 from the germline V gene are LNHDA and SQIVND (reference sequence). This chain's CDR3 is CASSPTGGGLQGTQYF. DNA of the CDR3: TGTGCCAGTAGTCCGACGGGTGGGGGACTCCAGGGGACCCAGTACTTC.

This clonotype has a count of ten or more. The chain joins TRBV29-1 to TRBJ1-2; TRBD1 is a possible D gene (5 bases). V shed 4 bases and J shed 4 bases, with 22 bases lying between them. The CDR3 is 16 amino acids. From germline, CDR1 is SQVTM and CDR2 ANQGSEA. The CDR3, as DNA: TGCAGCGTTGTGAGCACCGGGACGGAGGCAGTCTATGGCTACACCTTC. Amino acids: CSVVSTGTEAVYGYTF.

In this sample, this clonotype turned up many times. This chain joins TRBV11-3 and TRBJ1-2; 7 bases are a match to TRBD1. CDR3 length: 16 amino acids. The germline V gene has CDR1 SGHNT and CDR2 YENEEA. Trimming removed 4 bases from V and 0 bases from J; junction bases left unmatched: 8. This CDR3 reads CASSSRTGPANYGYTF. CDR3 nucleotides: TGTGCCAGCAGCTCCAGGACAGGACCAGCTAACTATGGCTACACCTTC.

This chain connects TRBV5-1 to TRBJ1-2; tentative D call: TRBD1 (5 bases). The V end lost 0 bases, the J end lost 8 bases, and 14 bases lay between the germline ends. From germline, CDR1 is SGHRS and CDR2 YFSETQ. The CDR3 is 14 residues long. The CDR3 nucleotides are TGCGCCAGCAGCTTGGCGACGGGGCTGGAGGGCTACACCTTC. Protein: CASSLATGLEGYTF.

This clonotype is large by share. The gene calls are TRBV3-1 and TRBJ2-7; D remains ambiguous. The germline V gene encodes CDR1 LGHDT and CDR2 YNNKEL (reference sequence). Trimming took off 10 bases at V and 3 bases at J, with 16 bases between the two ends. The CDR3 covers 13 residues. CDR3 protein: CATKGPRRYEQYF. The CDR3 nucleotides are TGTGCCACGAAAGGGCCTAGGCGCTACGAGCAGTACTTC.

By proportion, this clonotype is medium-sized. This chain connects TRBV11-3 to TRBJ2-2, with D hard to call. V dropped 5 bases and J dropped 2 bases, with 3 bases sitting between them. Per the germline V gene, CDR1 is SGHNT and CDR2 is YENEEA. The CDR3 extends over 12 amino acids. The CDR3: CASSPNTGELFF. CDR3 nucleotide sequence: TGTGCCAGCAGCCCTAACACCGGGGAGCTGTTTTTT. The entire variable domain, with the rest obtained from reference TRBV11-3 and TRBJ2-2, is as follows: EAGVVQSPRYKIIEKKQPVAFWCNPISGHNTLYWYLQNLGQGPELLIRYENEEAVDDSQLPKDRFSAERLKGVDSTLKIQPAELGDSAVYLCASSPNTGELFFGEGSRLTVL.